These T cell receptor beta chains were read from a single sample in a study of T-cell memory formation after mild COVID-19. TCRdb fed the 5' RACE reads into MiXCR, producing one record per CDR3 protein. The table lists a few hundred thousand distinct CDR3 sequences, roughly 8.2% of them singletons. Sequenced input: PBMCs or a T cell subset sorted from them (not recorded which). The receptors were gathered from a man aged 18 to 30 who had mild COVID-19 (a few samples of this study predate the infection). Cell type and time point are not known. Each CDR3 is given with its conserved first and last residue. D genes are given only for firm matches. The size of a clone is reported for some rows only, either as once, few or many, or as a class for expanded clones.

CDR3 DNA: TGCGCCAGCAGCTTAGAGGGGGCTAATGAAAAACTGTTTTTT
CDR3 protein: CASSLEGANEKLFF
D gene: NA
J gene: TRBJ1-4
V gene: TRBV5-1
clone size: few

CDR3 DNA: TGTGCCAGCTCACCGTTTCAAGAGAACACTGAAGCTTTCTTT
CDR3 protein: CASSPFQENTEAFF
D gene: NA
J gene: TRBJ1-1
V gene: TRBV18
clone size: NA

CDR3 DNA: TGCGCCAGCAGCTTGCGTCGGGGGTCGACGGACGGCTACACCTTC
CDR3 protein: CASSLRRGSTDGYTF
D gene: NA
J gene: TRBJ1-2
V gene: TRBV5-1
clone size: NA

CDR3 DNA: TGTGCCAGCAGCCAAGCCTTTAGTCGACTAGGCAATGAGCAGTTCTTC
CDR3 protein: CASSQAFSRLGNEQFF
D gene: NA
J gene: TRBJ2-1
V gene: TRBV3-1
clone size: few

CDR3 DNA: TGTGCCAGCAGCGTAGGGGGCGGGGGAGCTTCCACAGATACGCAGTATTTT
CDR3 protein: CASSVGGGGASTDTQYF
D gene: TRBD2
J gene: TRBJ2-3
V gene: TRBV9
clone size: NA

CDR3 DNA: TGCGCCAGCAGCTTGCCCAGCGGGGGGTCCCGAGATACGCAGTATTTT
CDR3 protein: CASSLPSGGSRDTQYF
D gene: TRBD2
J gene: TRBJ2-3
V gene: TRBV5-1
clone size: NA

CDR3 DNA: TGCAGTGCTTCTGCTAGCGGGGGGTCCTACAATGAGCAGTTCTTC
CDR3 protein: CSASASGGSYNEQFF
D gene: TRBD2
J gene: TRBJ2-1
V gene: TRBV20-1
clone size: few

CDR3 DNA: TGTGCCAGCAGTCCCGGACAGGCTGGGGCCAACGTCCTGACTTTC
CDR3 protein: CASSPGQAGANVLTF
D gene: TRBD1
J gene: TRBJ2-6
V gene: TRBV12-3/TRBV12-4
clone size: NA

CDR3 DNA: TGCGCCAGCAGTGAGAACGGGGCTAGCGGGGTCCTCACCGGGGAGCTGTTTTTT
CDR3 protein: CASSENGASGVLTGELFF
D gene: TRBD2
J gene: TRBJ2-2
V gene: TRBV10-2
clone size: NA

CDR3 DNA: TGTGCCAGCAGCTTAGACCGGACTAGCGGGGTCGATACGCAGTATTTT
CDR3 protein: CASSLDRTSGVDTQYF
D gene: TRBD2
J gene: TRBJ2-3
V gene: TRBV7-2
clone size: few

CDR3 DNA: TGTGCCAGCAGTGTTTCAGGGGGGGACACTGAAGCTTTCTTT
CDR3 protein: CASSVSGGDTEAFF
D gene: TRBD1
J gene: TRBJ1-1
V gene: TRBV6-1
clone size: few

CDR3 DNA: TGTGCCAGCAGGGGGGCCCTTTCTAGCACAGATACGCAGTATTTT
CDR3 protein: CASRGALSSTDTQYF
D gene: NA
J gene: TRBJ2-3
V gene: TRBV28
clone size: few

CDR3 DNA: TGTGCCAGCAGCGCGTCTCCCCACGACCAACTGAACACTGAAGCTTTCTTT
CDR3 protein: CASSASPHDQLNTEAFF
D gene: NA
J gene: TRBJ1-1
V gene: TRBV7-9
clone size: few

CDR3 DNA: TGCGCCAGCAGGACTTTGAAGACAGTACCAAAGACGAACACCGGGGAGCTGTTTTTT
CDR3 protein: CASRTLKTVPKTNTGELFF
D gene: NA
J gene: TRBJ2-2
V gene: TRBV5-1
clone size: NA

CDR3 DNA: TGCGCCAGCAGCCTGGGCCAGGGTGGAGGATACGAGCAGTACTTC
CDR3 protein: CASSLGQGGGYEQYF
D gene: NA
J gene: TRBJ2-7
V gene: TRBV4-3
clone size: few

CDR3 DNA: TGCGCCAGCAGCTTGGTTTCGGGTGGACAGGGATCCTATGGCTACACCTTC
CDR3 protein: CASSLVSGGQGSYGYTF
D gene: TRBD1
J gene: TRBJ1-2
V gene: TRBV5-1
clone size: few

CDR3 DNA: TGTGCCAGCAGCTTAGAGGTGAACCCAGAGACCCAGTACTTC
CDR3 protein: CASSLEVNPETQYF
D gene: NA
J gene: TRBJ2-5
V gene: TRBV7-6
clone size: few

CDR3 DNA: TGTGCTAGCAGCGAGACACCGAACACTGAAGCTTTCTTT
CDR3 protein: CASSETPNTEAFF
D gene: NA
J gene: TRBJ1-1
V gene: TRBV7-7
clone size: few

CDR3 DNA: TGTGCCTGGAGTGTGCGGCTCCGGGAGACCCAGTACTTC
CDR3 protein: CAWSVRLRETQYF
D gene: NA
J gene: TRBJ2-5
V gene: TRBV30
clone size: few

CDR3 DNA: TGCAGTGCTAGAGATGGGACTGAAGCTTTCTTT
CDR3 protein: CSARDGTEAFF
D gene: NA
J gene: TRBJ1-1
V gene: TRBV20-1
clone size: NA

CDR3 DNA: TGTGCCAGCAGTTCCGGGACTCATACCTACAATGAGCAGTTCTTC
CDR3 protein: CASSSGTHTYNEQFF
D gene: NA
J gene: TRBJ2-1
V gene: TRBV6-2/TRBV6-3
clone size: many

CDR3 DNA: TGCGCCAGCAGCCAAGGGCCGGATGAGCAGTTCTTC
CDR3 protein: CASSQGPDEQFF
D gene: NA
J gene: TRBJ2-1
V gene: TRBV4-1
clone size: few

CDR3 DNA: TGTGCCAGCAGCTCGGCCGGGGCGTACCAAGAGACCCAGTACTTC
CDR3 protein: CASSSAGAYQETQYF
D gene: NA
J gene: TRBJ2-5
V gene: TRBV7-8
clone size: NA

CDR3 DNA: TGCGCCAGCAGCCGCCGCAACAGGGGCAAAGACACCGGGGAGCTGTTTTTT
CDR3 protein: CASSRRNRGKDTGELFF
D gene: TRBD1
J gene: TRBJ2-2
V gene: TRBV4-3
clone size: NA

CDR3 DNA: TGTGCCAGCAATGGACTAGATGGGTTTACAGATACGCAGTATTTT
CDR3 protein: CASNGLDGFTDTQYF
D gene: TRBD2
J gene: TRBJ2-3
V gene: TRBV28
clone size: few

CDR3 DNA: TGTGCCAGCATAAGACAGGGGGTTTATGGCTACACCTTC
CDR3 protein: CASIRQGVYGYTF
D gene: TRBD1
J gene: TRBJ1-2
V gene: TRBV2
clone size: NA

CDR3 DNA: TGTGCCAGCAGCTTAGACAGGGGTGGCACTGAAGCTTTCTTT
CDR3 protein: CASSLDRGGTEAFF
D gene: TRBD1
J gene: TRBJ1-1
V gene: TRBV7-2
clone size: many

CDR3 DNA: TGTGCCAGCAGCTTAGAACGGAGCTACGAGCAGTACTTC
CDR3 protein: CASSLERSYEQYF
D gene: NA
J gene: TRBJ2-7
V gene: TRBV7-9
clone size: many

CDR3 DNA: TGCGCCAGCAGCCAATGGGACAGGGAGGGAGGTGGCTACACCTTC
CDR3 protein: CASSQWDREGGGYTF
D gene: TRBD1
J gene: TRBJ1-2
V gene: TRBV4-3
clone size: NA

CDR3 DNA: TGTGCCAGCAGCTTTCTCGGACAGGCTCAGCCCCAGCATTTT
CDR3 protein: CASSFLGQAQPQHF
D gene: TRBD1
J gene: TRBJ1-5
V gene: TRBV7-2
clone size: NA

CDR3 DNA: TGTGCCAGCAGTTCCGCTTGGGACAGGGGGCCTGGGGCCAACGTCCTGACTTTC
CDR3 protein: CASSSAWDRGPGANVLTF
D gene: TRBD1
J gene: TRBJ2-6
V gene: TRBV6-2/TRBV6-3
clone size: few

CDR3 DNA: TGTGCCACCAGTGATCCGTCTAGCGGCACAGATACGCAGTATTTT
CDR3 protein: CATSDPSSGTDTQYF
D gene: NA
J gene: TRBJ2-3
V gene: TRBV24-1
clone size: few

CDR3 DNA: TGTGCCAGCAGCAGGGGGGGAGTGAGATATGGCTACACCTTC
CDR3 protein: CASSRGGVRYGYTF
D gene: TRBD1
J gene: TRBJ1-2
V gene: TRBV12-3/TRBV12-4
clone size: few

CDR3 DNA: TGCAGTGCTCCCAACATAGCGGGGGATAAGAATCCGGCTCACGGAGATACGCAGTATTTT
CDR3 protein: CSAPNIAGDKNPAHGDTQYF
D gene: TRBD2
J gene: TRBJ2-3
V gene: TRBV20-1
clone size: NA

CDR3 DNA: TGTGCCAGCTCACCACTAAGGGGCAATGAGCAGTTCTTC
CDR3 protein: CASSPLRGNEQFF
D gene: NA
J gene: TRBJ2-1
V gene: TRBV18
clone size: few

CDR3 DNA: TGTGCCAGCAGCCAAGTTATCGATTACTCCTACGAGCAGTACTTC
CDR3 protein: CASSQVIDYSYEQYF
D gene: NA
J gene: TRBJ2-7
V gene: TRBV4-2
clone size: few

CDR3 DNA: TGTGCCAGCAGTTTGGGACAGGGGCTGCAAGAGACCCAGTACTTC
CDR3 protein: CASSLGQGLQETQYF
D gene: TRBD1
J gene: TRBJ2-5
V gene: TRBV28
clone size: many

CDR3 DNA: TGTGCCAGCAGCGTGCGGACTAGCGACACCGGGGAGCTGTTTTTT
CDR3 protein: CASSVRTSDTGELFF
D gene: TRBD2
J gene: TRBJ2-2
V gene: TRBV9
clone size: few

CDR3 DNA: TGCGCCAGCAGCTTGGAGGGACAGGGGAACGGCTACACCTTC
CDR3 protein: CASSLEGQGNGYTF
D gene: TRBD1
J gene: TRBJ1-2
V gene: TRBV5-1
clone size: NA